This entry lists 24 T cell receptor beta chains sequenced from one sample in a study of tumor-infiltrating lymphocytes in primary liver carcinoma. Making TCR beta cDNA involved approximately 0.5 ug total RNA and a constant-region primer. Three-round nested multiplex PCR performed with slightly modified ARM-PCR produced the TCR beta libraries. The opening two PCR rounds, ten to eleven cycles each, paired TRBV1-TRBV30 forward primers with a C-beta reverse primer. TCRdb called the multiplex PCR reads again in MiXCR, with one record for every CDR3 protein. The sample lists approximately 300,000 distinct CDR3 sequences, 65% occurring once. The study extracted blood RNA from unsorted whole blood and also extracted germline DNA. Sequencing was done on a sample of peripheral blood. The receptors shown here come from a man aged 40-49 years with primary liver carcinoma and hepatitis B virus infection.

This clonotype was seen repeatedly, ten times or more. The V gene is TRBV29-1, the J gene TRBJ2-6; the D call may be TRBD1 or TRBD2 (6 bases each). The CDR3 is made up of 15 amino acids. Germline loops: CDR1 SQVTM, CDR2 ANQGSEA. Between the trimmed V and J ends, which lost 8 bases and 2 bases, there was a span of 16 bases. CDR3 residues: CSIPRGTTGANVLTF. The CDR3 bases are TGCAGCATCCCACGGGGGACAACTGGGGCCAACGTCCTGACTTTC.

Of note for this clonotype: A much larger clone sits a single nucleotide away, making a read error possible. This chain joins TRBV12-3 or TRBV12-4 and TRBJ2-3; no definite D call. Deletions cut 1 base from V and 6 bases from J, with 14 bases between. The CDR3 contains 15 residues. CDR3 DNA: TGTGCCAGCAGTTTAGAGGCTGAAGCCGCGGATACGCAGTATTTT. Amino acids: CASSLEAEAADTQYF.

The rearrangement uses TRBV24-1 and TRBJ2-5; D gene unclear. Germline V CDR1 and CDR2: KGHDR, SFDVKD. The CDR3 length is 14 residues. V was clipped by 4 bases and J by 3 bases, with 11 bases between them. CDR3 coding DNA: TGTGCCACCAGTGACCCCGGGCCCAAAGAGACCCAGTACTTC. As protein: CATSDPGPKETQYF.

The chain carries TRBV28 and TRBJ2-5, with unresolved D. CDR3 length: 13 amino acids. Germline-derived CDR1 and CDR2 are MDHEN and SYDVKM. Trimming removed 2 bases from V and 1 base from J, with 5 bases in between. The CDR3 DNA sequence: TGTGCCAGCAGTTTAAGCATCCAAGAGACCCAGTACTTC. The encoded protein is CASSLSIQETQYF.

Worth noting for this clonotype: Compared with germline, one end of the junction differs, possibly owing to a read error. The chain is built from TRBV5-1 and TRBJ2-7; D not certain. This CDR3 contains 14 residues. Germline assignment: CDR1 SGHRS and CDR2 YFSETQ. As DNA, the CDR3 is TGCGCCAGCAACTTGGTTGTCGGCAGCGACGAGCAGTACTTC. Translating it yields CASNLVVGSDEQYF.

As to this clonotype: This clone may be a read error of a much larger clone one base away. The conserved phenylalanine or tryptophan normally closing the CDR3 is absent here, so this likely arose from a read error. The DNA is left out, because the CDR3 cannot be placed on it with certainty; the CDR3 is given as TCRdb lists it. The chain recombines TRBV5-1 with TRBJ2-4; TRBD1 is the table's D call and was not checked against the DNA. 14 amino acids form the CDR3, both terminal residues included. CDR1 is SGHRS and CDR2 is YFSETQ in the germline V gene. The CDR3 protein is CASSLGDRGNSEYL.

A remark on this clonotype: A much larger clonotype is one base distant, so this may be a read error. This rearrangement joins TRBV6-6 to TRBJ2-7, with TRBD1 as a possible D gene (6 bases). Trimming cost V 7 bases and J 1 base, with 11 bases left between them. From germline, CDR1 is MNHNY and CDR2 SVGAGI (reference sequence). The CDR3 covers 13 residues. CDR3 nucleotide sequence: TGTGCCAGCATAATGACAGGTTCCTACGAGCAGTACTTC. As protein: CASIMTGSYEQYF.

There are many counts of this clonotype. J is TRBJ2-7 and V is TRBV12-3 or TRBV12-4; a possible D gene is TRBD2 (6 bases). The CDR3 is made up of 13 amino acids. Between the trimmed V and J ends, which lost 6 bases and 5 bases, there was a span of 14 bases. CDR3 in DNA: TGTGCCAGCAGCCTCCGGAGGGCCGACGAGCAGTACTTC. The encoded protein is CASSLRRADEQYF.

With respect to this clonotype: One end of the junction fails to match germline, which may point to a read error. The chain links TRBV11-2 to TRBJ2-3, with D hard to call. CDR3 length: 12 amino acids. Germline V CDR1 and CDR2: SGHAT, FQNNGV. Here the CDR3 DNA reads TGTGCCTGCAGCGCGGATTGGATTACGCAGTATTTT. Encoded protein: CACSADWITQYF.

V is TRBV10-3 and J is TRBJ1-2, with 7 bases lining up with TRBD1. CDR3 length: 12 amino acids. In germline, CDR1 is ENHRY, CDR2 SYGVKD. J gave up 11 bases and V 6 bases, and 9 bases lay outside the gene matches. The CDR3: CAIRTGIDGYTF. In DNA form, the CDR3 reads TGTGCCATCAGGACAGGGATAGACGGTTACACCTTC.

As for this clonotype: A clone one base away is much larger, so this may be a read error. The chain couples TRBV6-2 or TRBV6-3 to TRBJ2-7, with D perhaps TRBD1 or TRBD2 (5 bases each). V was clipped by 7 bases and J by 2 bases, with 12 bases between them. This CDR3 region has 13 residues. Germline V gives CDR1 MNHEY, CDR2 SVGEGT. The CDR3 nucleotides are TGTGCCAGCAATAATACGGGACCCTACGAGCAGTACTTC. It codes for CASNNTGPYEQYF.

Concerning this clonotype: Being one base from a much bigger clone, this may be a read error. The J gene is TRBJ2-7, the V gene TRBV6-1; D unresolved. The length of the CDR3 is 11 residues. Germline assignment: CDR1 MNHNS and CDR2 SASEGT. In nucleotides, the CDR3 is TGTGCCGGCAGCCTAAACGACGAGCAGTACTTC. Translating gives CAGSLNDEQYF.

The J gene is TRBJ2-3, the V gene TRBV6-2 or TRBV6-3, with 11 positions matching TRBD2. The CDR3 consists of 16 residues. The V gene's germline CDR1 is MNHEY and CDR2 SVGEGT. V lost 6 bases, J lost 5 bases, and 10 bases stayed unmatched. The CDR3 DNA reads TGTGCCAGCAGACCTATAGCGGGAGGGTGTGTAGATACGCAGTATTTT. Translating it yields CASRPIAGGCVDTQYF.

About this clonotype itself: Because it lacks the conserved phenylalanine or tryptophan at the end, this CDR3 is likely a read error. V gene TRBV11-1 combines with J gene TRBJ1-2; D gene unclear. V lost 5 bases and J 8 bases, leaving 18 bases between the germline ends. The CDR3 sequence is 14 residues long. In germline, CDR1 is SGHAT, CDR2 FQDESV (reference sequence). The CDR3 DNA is TGTGCCAGCAGCAGCGAAGGACTGTGGATGGGCTACACCGTC. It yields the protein CASSSEGLWMGYTV.

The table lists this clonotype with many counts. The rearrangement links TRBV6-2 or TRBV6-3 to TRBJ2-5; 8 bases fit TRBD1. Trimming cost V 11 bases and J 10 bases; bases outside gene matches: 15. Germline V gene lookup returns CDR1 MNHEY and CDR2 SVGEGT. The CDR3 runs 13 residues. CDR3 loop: CAATGQGGRGQYF. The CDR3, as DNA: TGTGCCGCCACTGGACAGGGTGGACGTGGCCAGTACTTC.

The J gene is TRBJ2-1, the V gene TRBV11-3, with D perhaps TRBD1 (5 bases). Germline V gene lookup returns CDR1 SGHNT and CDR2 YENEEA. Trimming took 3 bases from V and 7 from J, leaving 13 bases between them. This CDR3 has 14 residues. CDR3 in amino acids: CASSFNQGRNEQFF. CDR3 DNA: TGTGCCAGCAGCTTTAATCAGGGCCGTAATGAGCAGTTCTTC.

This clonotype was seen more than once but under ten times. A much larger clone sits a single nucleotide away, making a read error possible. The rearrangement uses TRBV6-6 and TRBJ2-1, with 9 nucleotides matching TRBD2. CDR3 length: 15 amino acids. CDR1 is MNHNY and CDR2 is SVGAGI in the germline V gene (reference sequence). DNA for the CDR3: TGTGCCAGCAAGGAGATGACTAGCGGAAACAATGGGCAGTTCTTC. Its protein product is CASKEMTSGNNGQFF.

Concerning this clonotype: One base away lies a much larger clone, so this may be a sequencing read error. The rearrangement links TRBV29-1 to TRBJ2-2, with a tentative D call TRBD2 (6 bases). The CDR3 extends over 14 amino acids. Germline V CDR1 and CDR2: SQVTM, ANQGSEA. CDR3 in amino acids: CRVVTSPNTGELFF. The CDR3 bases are TGCAGAGTTGTAACTAGCCCCAACACCGGGGAGCTGTTTTTT.

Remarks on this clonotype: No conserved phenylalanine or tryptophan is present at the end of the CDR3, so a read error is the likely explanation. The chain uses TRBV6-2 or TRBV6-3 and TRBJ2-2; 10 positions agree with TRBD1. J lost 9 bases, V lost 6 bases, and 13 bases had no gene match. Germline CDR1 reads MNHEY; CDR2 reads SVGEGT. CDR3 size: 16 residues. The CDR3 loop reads CASRPSGTGETRELFL. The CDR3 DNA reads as TGTGCCAGCAGACCGTCCGGGACAGGGGAAACCAGGGAGCTGTTTTTG.

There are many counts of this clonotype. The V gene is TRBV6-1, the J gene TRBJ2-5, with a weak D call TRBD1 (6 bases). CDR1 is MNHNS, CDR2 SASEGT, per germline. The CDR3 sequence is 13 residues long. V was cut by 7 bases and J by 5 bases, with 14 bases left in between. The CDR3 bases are TGTGCCAGCATCCCGACAGGCGGGGAGACCCAGTACTTC. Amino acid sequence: CASIPTGGETQYF.

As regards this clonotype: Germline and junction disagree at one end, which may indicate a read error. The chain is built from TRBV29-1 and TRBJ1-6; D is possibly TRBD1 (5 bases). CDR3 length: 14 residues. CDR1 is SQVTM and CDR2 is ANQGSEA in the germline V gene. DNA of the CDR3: TGCAGCGCCCAAAGCGAAGGGGTGGGATCACCCATCCACTTT. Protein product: CSAQSEGVGSPIHF.

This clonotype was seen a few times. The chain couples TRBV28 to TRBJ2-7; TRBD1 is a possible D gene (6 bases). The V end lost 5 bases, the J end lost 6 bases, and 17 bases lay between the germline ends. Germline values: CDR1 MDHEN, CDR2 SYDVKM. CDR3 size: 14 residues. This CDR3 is CASSPSQGFGEQYF. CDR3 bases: TGTGCCAGCAGTCCAAGTCAGGGGTTTGGCGAGCAGTACTTC.

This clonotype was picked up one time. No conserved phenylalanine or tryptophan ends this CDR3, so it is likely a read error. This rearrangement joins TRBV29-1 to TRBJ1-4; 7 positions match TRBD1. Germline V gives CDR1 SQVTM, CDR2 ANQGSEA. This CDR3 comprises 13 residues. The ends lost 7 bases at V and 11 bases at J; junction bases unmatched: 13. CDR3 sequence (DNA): TGCAGCGCCAGCGTTCAGGGGGGAGAGAAACTGTTTTCT. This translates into CSASVQGGEKLFS.

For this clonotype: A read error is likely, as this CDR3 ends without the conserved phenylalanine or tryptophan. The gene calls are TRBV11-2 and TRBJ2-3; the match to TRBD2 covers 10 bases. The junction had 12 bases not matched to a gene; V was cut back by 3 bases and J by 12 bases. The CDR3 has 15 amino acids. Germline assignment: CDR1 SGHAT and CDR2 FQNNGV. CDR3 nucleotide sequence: TGTGCCAGCAGCTTCCGACTAGCGGGCCGGGGTATCCAGTATTAT. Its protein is CASSFRLAGRGIQYY.